Listed here are 6 T cell receptor beta chains from one sample, sequenced in a study of T-cell reconstitution after alpha-beta-depleted transplantation in children. Researchers prepared the TCRbeta library using unique molecular identifiers, the study reports. Each CDR3 protein is one row after TCRdb ran MiXCR on the PCR reads. The repertoire holds 150,000 to 250,000 distinct CDR3 sequences, with roughly 6.5% as singletons. This specimen consisted of PBMCs, obtained before TCRalphabeta/CD19-depleted stem cell transplant. The origin of the receptors is a girl less than two years old with combined immunodeficiency, due to receive a stem cell transplant.

This clonotype has a count of ten or more. This chain connects TRBV12-3 or TRBV12-4 to TRBJ2-3; 8 nucleotides line up with TRBD1. This CDR3 region has 15 residues. The J segment lost 1 base and the V segment lost 5 bases, leaving 5 bases of the junction unmatched. Written as DNA, the CDR3 is TGTGCCAGCAGTCGAACGACAGGGGGCACAGATACGCAGTATTTT. Translating gives CASSRTTGGTDTQYF.

The table lists this clonotype with many counts. The chain joins TRBV5-5 to TRBJ2-1, with 12 bases fitting TRBD2. Germline CDR1 SGHKS, CDR2 YYEKEE (reference sequence). This CDR3 is built from 15 residues. The trim removed 4 bases at V and 6 bases at J, leaving 5 bases unmatched. CDR3: CASSNLAGGRNEQFF. The CDR3 DNA sequence: TGTGCCAGCAGCAATCTAGCGGGGGGGCGCAATGAGCAGTTCTTC.

The table lists this clonotype with many counts. CDR3 DNA sequence: TGTGCCAGCAGCGTACAGACAGTGTACGAGCAGTACTTC. Encoded protein: CASSVQTVYEQYF. The V and J genes are TRBV7-9 and TRBJ2-7; D is perhaps TRBD1 (5 bases). Looked up from germline, CDR1 is SEHNR and CDR2 is FQNEAQ (reference sequence). Trimming removed 5 bases from V and 4 bases from J, with 12 bases in between. This CDR3 is built from 13 residues.

The V gene is TRBV3-1, the J gene TRBJ1-2; tentatively, D is TRBD1 (5 bases). Germline values: CDR1 LGHDT, CDR2 YNNKEL (reference sequence). Trimming removed 7 bases at V and 2 bases at J, with 17 bases between. The CDR3 has 15 residues. The CDR3 nucleotides read TGTGCCAGCAACTGGGGCCCGGGAGTAAACTATGGCTACACCTTC. Protein sequence: CASNWGPGVNYGYTF.

This clonotype was observed many times. The V call is TRBV12-3 or TRBV12-4, the J call TRBJ1-1; D gene uncertain. With 5 bases removed from V and 2 bases from J, the gap between germline ends came to 12 bases. The CDR3 runs 14 residues. The CDR3 DNA reads TGTGCCAGCAGTCCGCGGCAGGTAAACACTGAAGCTTTCTTT. Its translation: CASSPRQVNTEAFF.

CDR3 sequence reads: CASSFGTGVVYGYTF. In DNA, the CDR3 is TGTGCCAGCAGTTTCGGGACAGGGGTTGTCTATGGCTACACCTTC. The V call is TRBV6-5, the J call TRBJ1-2, with 10 bases lining up with TRBD1. Germline V gene data show CDR1 as MNHEY and CDR2 as SVGAGI. This CDR3 comprises 15 residues. The V gene end was trimmed by 4 bases and the J gene end by 4 bases; junction bases not matched to a gene: 6.